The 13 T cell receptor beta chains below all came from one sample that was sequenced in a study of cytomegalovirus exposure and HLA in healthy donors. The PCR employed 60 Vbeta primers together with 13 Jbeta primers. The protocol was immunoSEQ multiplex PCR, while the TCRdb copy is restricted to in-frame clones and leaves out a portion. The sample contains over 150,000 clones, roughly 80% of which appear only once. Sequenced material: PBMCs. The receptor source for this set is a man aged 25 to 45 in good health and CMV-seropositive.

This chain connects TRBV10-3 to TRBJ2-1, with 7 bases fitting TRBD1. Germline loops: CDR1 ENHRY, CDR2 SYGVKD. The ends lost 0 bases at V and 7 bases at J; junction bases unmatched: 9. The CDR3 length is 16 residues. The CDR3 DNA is TGTGCCATCAGTGAGTCAGGTACAGGGGCGGCGAATGAGCAGTTCTTC. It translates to CAISESGTGAANEQFF.

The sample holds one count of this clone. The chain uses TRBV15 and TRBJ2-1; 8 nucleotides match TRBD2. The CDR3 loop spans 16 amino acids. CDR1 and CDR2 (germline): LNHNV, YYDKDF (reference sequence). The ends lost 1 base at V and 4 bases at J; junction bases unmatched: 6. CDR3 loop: CATSRGTSLPYNEQFF. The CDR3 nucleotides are TGTGCCACCAGCAGAGGGACTAGCCTCCCTTACAATGAGCAGTTCTTC.

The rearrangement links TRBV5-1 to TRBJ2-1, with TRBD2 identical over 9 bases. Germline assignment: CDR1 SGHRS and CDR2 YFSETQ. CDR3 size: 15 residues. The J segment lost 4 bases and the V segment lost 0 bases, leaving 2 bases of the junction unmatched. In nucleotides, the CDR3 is TGCGCCAGCAGCTTGGTTAGCGGGGGTTACAATGAGCAGTTCTTC. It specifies CASSLVSGGYNEQFF.

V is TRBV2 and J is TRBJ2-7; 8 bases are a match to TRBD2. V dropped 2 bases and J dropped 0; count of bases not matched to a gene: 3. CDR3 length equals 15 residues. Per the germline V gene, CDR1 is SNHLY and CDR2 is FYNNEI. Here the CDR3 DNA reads TGTGCCAGCAGTGAAAGGGGGACTAGCTCCTACGAGCAGTACTTC. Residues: CASSERGTSSYEQYF. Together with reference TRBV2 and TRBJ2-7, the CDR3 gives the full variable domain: EPEVTQTPSHQVTQMGQEVILRCVPISNHLYFYWYRQILGQKVEFLVSFYNNEISEKSEIFDDQFSVERPDGSNFTLKIRSTKLEDSAMYFCASSERGTSSYEQYFGPGTRLTVT.

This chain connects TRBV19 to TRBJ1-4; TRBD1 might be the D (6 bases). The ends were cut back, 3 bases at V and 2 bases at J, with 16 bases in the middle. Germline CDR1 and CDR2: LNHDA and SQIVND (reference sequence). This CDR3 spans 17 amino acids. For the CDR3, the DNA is TGTGCCAGTAGTATCCTTCTTACAGGGATGACTAATGAAAAACTGTTTTTT. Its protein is CASSILLTGMTNEKLFF.

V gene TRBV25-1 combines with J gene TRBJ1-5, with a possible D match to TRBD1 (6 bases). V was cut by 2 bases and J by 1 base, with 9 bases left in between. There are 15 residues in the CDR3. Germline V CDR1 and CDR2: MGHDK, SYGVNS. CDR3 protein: CASSEPGESNQPQHF. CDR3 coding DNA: TGTGCCAGCAGTGAACCAGGGGAAAGCAATCAGCCCCAGCATTTT. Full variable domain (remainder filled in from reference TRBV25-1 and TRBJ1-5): EADIYQTPRYLVIGTGKKITLECSQTMGHDKMYWYQQDPGMELHLIHYSYGVNSTEKGDLSSESTVSRIRTEHFPLTLESARPSHTSQYLCASSEPGESNQPQHFGDGTRLSIL.

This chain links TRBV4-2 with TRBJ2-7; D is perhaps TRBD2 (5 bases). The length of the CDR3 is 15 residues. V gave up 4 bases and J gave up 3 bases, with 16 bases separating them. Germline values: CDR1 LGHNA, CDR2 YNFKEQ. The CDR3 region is CASSRTPQENYEQYF. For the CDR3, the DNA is TGTGCCAGCAGCCGGACTCCACAAGAGAACTACGAGCAGTACTTC.

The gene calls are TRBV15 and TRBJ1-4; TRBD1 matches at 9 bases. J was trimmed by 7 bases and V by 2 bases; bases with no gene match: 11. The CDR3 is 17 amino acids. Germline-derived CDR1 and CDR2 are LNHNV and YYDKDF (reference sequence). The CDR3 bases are TGTGCCACCAGCAGACCGGGACAGGGCCATATTGGTGAAAAACTGTTTTTT. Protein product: CATSRPGQGHIGEKLFF.

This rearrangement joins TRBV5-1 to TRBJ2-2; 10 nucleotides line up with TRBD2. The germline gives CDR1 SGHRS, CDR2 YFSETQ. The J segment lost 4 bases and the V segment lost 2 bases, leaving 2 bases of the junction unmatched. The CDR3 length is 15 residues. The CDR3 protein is CASSFSGGLTGELFF. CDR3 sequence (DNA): TGCGCCAGCAGCTTTAGCGGGGGGCTCACCGGGGAGCTGTTTTTT. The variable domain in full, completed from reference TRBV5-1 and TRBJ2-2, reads KAGVTQTPRYLIKTRGQQVTLSCSPISGHRSVSWYQQTPGQGLQFLFEYFSETQRNKGNFPGRFSGRQFSNSRSEMNVSTLELGDSALYLCASSFSGGLTGELFFGEGSRLTVL.

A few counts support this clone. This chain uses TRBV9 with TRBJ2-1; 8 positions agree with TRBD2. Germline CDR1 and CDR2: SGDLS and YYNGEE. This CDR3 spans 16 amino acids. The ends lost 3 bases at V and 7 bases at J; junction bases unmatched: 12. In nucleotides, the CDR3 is TGTGCCAGCAGCGCCCGGGAGGGCCGGGCGGCAAATGAGCAGTTCTTC. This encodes CASSAREGRAANEQFF.

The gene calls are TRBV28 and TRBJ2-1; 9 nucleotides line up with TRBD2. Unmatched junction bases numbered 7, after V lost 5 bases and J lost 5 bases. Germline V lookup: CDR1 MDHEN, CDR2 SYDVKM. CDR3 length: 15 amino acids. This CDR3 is CASSPRLAENNEQFF. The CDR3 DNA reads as TGTGCCAGCAGTCCCCGACTAGCGGAGAACAATGAGCAGTTCTTC.

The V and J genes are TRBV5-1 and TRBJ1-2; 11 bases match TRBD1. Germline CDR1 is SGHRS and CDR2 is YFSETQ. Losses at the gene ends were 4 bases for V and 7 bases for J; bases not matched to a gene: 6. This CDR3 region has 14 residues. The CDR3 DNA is TGCGCCAGCAGCACCGGACAGGGGGCGCTTGGCTACACCTTC. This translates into CASSTGQGALGYTF.

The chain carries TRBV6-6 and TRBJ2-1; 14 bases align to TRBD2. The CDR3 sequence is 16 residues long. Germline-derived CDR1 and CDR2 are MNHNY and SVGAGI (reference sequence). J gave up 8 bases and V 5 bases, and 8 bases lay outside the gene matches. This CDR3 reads CASSAWTSGGRDEQFF. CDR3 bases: TGTGCCAGCAGTGCTTGGACTAGCGGGGGGCGTGATGAGCAGTTCTTC.